The 32 T cell receptor beta chains listed next were all sequenced from one sample in a study of neoadjuvant anti-PD-1 for oral cavity cancer (dated by TCRdb to the early 2020s). What the time point label conveys for this sample: before neoadjuvant nivolumab. Library method: the immunoSEQ multiplex PCR assay. Not all clones reach the TCRdb copy of this immuneACCESS table, which keeps in-frame sequences only. Checked studies attribute under half of the gap to unresolved V genes and leave the rest unexplained. Counted in this sample were more than 50,000 clones; roughly 84% of them appeared once. The ten largest clones take up around 2.6% of the sample. The sequencing used PBMCs, collected before nivolumab (anti-PD-1) treatment. These receptors came from a person between 40 and 85 years old with oral cavity squamous cell carcinoma.

V is TRBV5-1 and J is TRBJ1-1; TRBD1 is a possible D gene (6 bases). V lost 4 bases and J lost 1, with 11 bases in between. Germline-derived CDR1 and CDR2 are SGHRS and YFSETQ. The CDR3 runs to 14 residues. The CDR3, as DNA: TGCGCCAGCAGCCCCTCGACAGGGAACACTGAAGCTTTCTTT. Translation gives CASSPSTGNTEAFF. Combining the CDR3 with reference TRBV5-1 and TRBJ1-1 gives the whole variable domain KAGVTQTPRYLIKTRGQQVTLSCSPISGHRSVSWYQQTPGQGLQFLFEYFSETQRNKGNFPGRFSGRQFSNSRSEMNVSTLELGDSALYLCASSPSTGNTEAFFGQGTRLTVV.

The rearrangement uses TRBV7-4 and TRBJ2-5; D remains ambiguous. V was cut by 2 bases and J by 2 bases, with 9 bases left in between. The CDR3 has 14 amino acids. Germline V gene data show CDR1 as SGHVT and CDR2 as SQSDAQ. CDR3 coding DNA: TGTGCCAGCAGCTTAAGGTCATCTCAAGAGACCCAGTACTTC. The encoded protein is CASSLRSSQETQYF.

This clone turned up a few times. CDR3 DNA: TGTGCCACCACCGGTACTGGAAACACCATATATTTT. Its translation is CATTGTGNTIYF. This sequence joins TRBV28 and TRBJ1-3; D unresolved. Per germline, CDR1 MDHEN and CDR2 SYDVKM. This CDR3 has 12 residues. Trimming removed 10 bases at V and 2 bases at J, with 9 bases between.

The rearrangement joins TRBV2 to TRBJ1-1, with TRBD1 matching 8 bases. CDR3 length: 11 amino acids. From germline, CDR1 is SNHLY and CDR2 FYNNEI. The V segment lost 8 bases and the J segment 8 bases; nucleotides outside the gene matches: 4. The CDR3 sequence is CASPGGEEAFF. The CDR3 region has the DNA TGTGCCAGCCCAGGGGGCGAGGAAGCTTTCTTT.

This clone turned up a few times. V usage is TRBV9 and J usage is TRBJ1-2; 8 bases are a match to TRBD1. CDR1 SGDLS and CDR2 YYNGEE come from the germline V gene. The CDR3 runs 16 residues. Unmatched junction bases numbered 7, after V lost 3 bases and J lost 0 bases. The CDR3 nucleotides are TGTGCCAGCAGCGAGGGACAGGACTCTTCTAACTATGGCTACACCTTC. Translated: CASSEGQDSSNYGYTF.

This rearrangement joins TRBV28 to TRBJ1-2, with 10 bases that match TRBD1. The ends lost 10 bases at V and 7 bases at J; junction bases unmatched: 6. The CDR3 runs to 12 residues. Germline V lookup: CDR1 MDHEN, CDR2 SYDVKM. The CDR3 DNA is TGTGCCACCTACGGGACAGGGGTTGGCTACACCTTC. This encodes CATYGTGVGYTF.

Only a few counts were recorded for this clone. The chain links TRBV5-1 to TRBJ1-5; D might be TRBD1 (5 bases). V was shortened by 0 bases and J by 7 bases, with 11 bases between the two germline ends. Germline loops: CDR1 SGHRS, CDR2 YFSETQ. This CDR3 region has 14 residues. This CDR3 reads CASSLGGRDQPQHF. Written as DNA, the CDR3 is TGCGCCAGCAGCTTGGGGGGCAGGGACCAGCCCCAGCATTTT.

This clone was detected only once. This chain uses TRBV7-6 with TRBJ2-1, with D perhaps matching TRBD2 (6 bases). Trimming pared 1 base from V and 7 bases from J, leaving 17 bases between. CDR3 length: 16 residues. Germline CDR1 and CDR2: SGHVS and FNYEAQ. The CDR3 region has the DNA TGTGCCAGCAGCTTAGTAGTTAGCGGTGGCCTTAATGAGCAGTTCTTC. Amino acids: CASSLVVSGGLNEQFF.

The sample holds a few counts of this clone. DNA for the CDR3: TGCGCCAGCAGCTTGGGGGACAGGGACTACGAGCAGTACTTC. Translating gives CASSLGDRDYEQYF. This chain uses TRBV5-1 with TRBJ2-7; 9 nucleotides agree with TRBD1. CDR3 size: 14 residues. The ends lost 0 bases at V and 3 bases at J; junction bases unmatched: 1. The germline CDR1 and CDR2 sequences are SGHRS and YFSETQ.

V usage is TRBV5-1 and J usage is TRBJ1-3; D unclear. Trimming left V 5 bases short and J 0 bases short, with 6 bases between. The CDR3 loop spans 13 amino acids. The germline V gene has CDR1 SGHRS and CDR2 YFSETQ. The CDR3 sequence is CASRPDSGNTIYF. The CDR3 coding sequence is TGCGCCAGCAGGCCAGACTCTGGAAACACCATATATTTT.

V is TRBV2 and J is TRBJ2-5; TRBD1 agrees at 8 bases. This CDR3 spans 14 amino acids. Germline V lookup: CDR1 SNHLY, CDR2 FYNNEI. The V gene end was trimmed by 6 bases and the J gene end by 5 bases; junction bases not matched to a gene: 8. Here the CDR3 DNA reads TGTGCCAGCAGAGACCCCAGGGGGCGCGAGACCCAGTACTTC. Its translation: CASRDPRGRETQYF.

The chain has TRBV5-8 and TRBJ2-3, with D possibly being TRBD1 (5 bases). Per the germline V gene, CDR1 is SGHTS and CDR2 is YDEGEE. V was cut by 3 bases and J by 4 bases, with 12 bases left in between. The CDR3 covers 14 residues. The CDR3 protein is CASSSSGAADTQYF. CDR3 in DNA: TGTGCCAGCAGCTCTTCTGGGGCTGCAGATACGCAGTATTTT. The full variable domain, its missing parts supplied by reference TRBV5-8 and TRBJ2-3, is EAGVTQSPTHLIKTRGQQATLRCSPISGHTSVYWYQQALGLGLQFLLWYDEGEERNRGNFPPRFSGRQFPNYSSELNVNALELEDSALYLCASSSSGAADTQYFGPGTRLTVL.

Relative to its sample, this clone is medium-sized. V and J are TRBV28 and TRBJ1-5; tentative D call: TRBD1 (5 bases). This CDR3 is 14 amino acids long. CDR1 MDHEN and CDR2 SYDVKM come from the germline V gene. V lost 3 bases, J lost 1 base, and 7 bases lay in between. CDR3 coding DNA: TGTGCCAGCAGTTTGAGGGGAAGCAATCAGCCCCAGCATTTT. It specifies CASSLRGSNQPQHF.

This chain links TRBV19 with TRBJ1-4; D is uncertain. This CDR3 comprises 15 residues. Germline-derived CDR1 and CDR2 are LNHDA and SQIVND (reference sequence). V lost 5 bases, J lost 5 bases, and 15 bases lay in between. The CDR3 nucleotides are TGTGCCAGTAGTTCCCCGAGAGGGAACAATGAAAAACTGTTTTTT. It encodes CASSSPRGNNEKLFF.

This clone was observed a few times. J is TRBJ1-5 and V is TRBV2, with D perhaps TRBD1 (6 bases). Germline V gene lookup returns CDR1 SNHLY and CDR2 FYNNEI. V was trimmed by 6 bases and J by 9 bases, leaving 18 bases between them. The CDR3 loop spans 14 amino acids. DNA for the CDR3: TGTGCCAGCAGAGCCTCGGGGGCTCAAGGGCCCCAGCATTTT. Translating gives CASRASGAQGPQHF.

V is TRBV7-3 and J is TRBJ2-1; the D gene is possibly TRBD2 (5 bases). Between the trimmed V and J ends, which lost 3 bases and 3 bases, there was a span of 6 bases. Germline V gives CDR1 SGHTA, CDR2 FQGTGA. The CDR3 has 13 residues. CDR3 residues: CASSFTSYNEQFF. The CDR3 DNA sequence: TGTGCCAGCAGCTTTACTAGCTACAATGAGCAGTTCTTC.

The rearrangement links TRBV11-2 to TRBJ2-7; 10 bases are a match to TRBD1. This CDR3 is 13 amino acids long. J lost 5 bases, V lost 5 bases, and 3 bases had no gene match. The germline CDR1 and CDR2 sequences are SGHAT and FQNNGV. The CDR3 is CASSPGQGNEQYF. The CDR3 DNA sequence: TGTGCCAGCAGCCCGGGACAGGGGAACGAGCAGTACTTC.

DNA of the CDR3: TGTGCCAGCAGTGACGACGGGGCGAATAACTATGGCTACACCTTC. Its protein product is CASSDDGANNYGYTF. The genes are TRBV6-4 and TRBJ1-2; the D gene is possibly TRBD1 (5 bases). This CDR3 is built from 15 residues. CDR1 and CDR2 from the germline V gene are MRHNA and SNTAGT. The germline V and J ends were trimmed by 2 bases and 1 base, with 11 bases remaining between them.

The chain recombines TRBV25-1 with TRBJ2-1; a possible D gene is TRBD2 (6 bases). From germline, CDR1 is MGHDK and CDR2 SYGVNS. V was pared by 1 base and J by 8 bases, with 18 bases between. This CDR3 spans 16 amino acids. The CDR3 nucleotides are TGTGCCAGCAGTGAATTTAGGGGACTTAGAGGTGATGAGCAGTTCTTC. This translates into CASSEFRGLRGDEQFF.

The chain employs TRBV19 and TRBJ1-2; D is perhaps TRBD1 (5 bases). This CDR3 comprises 16 residues. Germline CDR1 reads LNHDA; CDR2 reads SQIVND (reference sequence). Trimming pared 5 bases from V and 4 bases from J, leaving 20 bases between. CDR3 in DNA: TGTGCCAGTAGTTCGGGGTCTCAGGGACGGAGCTATGGCTACACCTTC. Residues: CASSSGSQGRSYGYTF.

CDR3 sequence (DNA): TGCAGCGTTGAATGGGGGGCATTGCACACTGAAGCTTTCTTT. This codes for CSVEWGALHTEAFF. The genes are TRBV29-1 and TRBJ1-1; maybe TRBD1 (6 bases). Looked up from germline, CDR1 is SQVTM and CDR2 is ANQGSEA. V was cut by 2 bases and J by 3 bases, with 13 bases left in between. The CDR3 contains 14 residues.

The genes are TRBV5-4 and TRBJ2-5, with D tentatively TRBD1 or TRBD2 (6 bases each). The germline V gene has CDR1 SGHNT and CDR2 YYREEE (reference sequence). The CDR3 totals 16 residues. Trimming shortened V by 6 bases and J by 0 bases, and 18 bases separated the two germline ends. CDR3 region: CASMQQVGGHQETQYF. DNA of the CDR3: TGTGCCAGCATGCAGCAAGTCGGGGGCCACCAAGAGACCCAGTACTTC.

The rearrangement joins TRBV5-1 to TRBJ2-1; D is uncertain. CDR3 size: 11 residues. V shed 2 bases and J shed 5 bases, with 2 bases lying between them. Germline CDR1 and CDR2: SGHRS and YFSETQ. The CDR3 is CASSFHNEQFF. In DNA, the CDR3 is TGCGCCAGCAGCTTCCACAATGAGCAGTTCTTC.

The chain has TRBV2 and TRBJ2-5; 7 bases are a match to TRBD1. The ends lost 3 bases at V and 9 bases at J; junction bases unmatched: 10. From germline, CDR1 is SNHLY and CDR2 FYNNEI. This CDR3 has 14 amino acids. Here the CDR3 DNA reads TGTGCCAGCAGTGACCGTGGGACAGCCATAGCCCAGTACTTC. Residues: CASSDRGTAIAQYF.

The V call is TRBV2, the J call TRBJ2-3; 9 nucleotides line up with TRBD2. The CDR3 spans 16 residues. Germline lookup yields CDR1 SNHLY and CDR2 FYNNEI. J was trimmed by 4 bases and V by 2 bases; bases with no gene match: 7. CDR3 coding DNA: TGTGCCAGCAGTGAATCAGTGCGGGGGGGCGCAGATACGCAGTATTTT. It codes for CASSESVRGGADTQYF.

This chain links TRBV14 with TRBJ2-2; TRBD2 matches at 10 bases. There are 16 residues in the CDR3. With V trimmed by 2 bases and J by 1 base, 1 base remained unmatched. The V gene's germline CDR1 is SGHDN and CDR2 FVKESK. This CDR3 reads CASSQLAGVNTGELFF. CDR3 DNA: TGTGCCAGCAGCCAACTAGCGGGAGTGAACACCGGGGAGCTGTTTTTT.

CDR3 sequence (DNA): TGCGCCAGCAGCTTGGCTACAAAGAAGTCCTACAATGAGCAGTTCTTC. Protein product: CASSLATKKSYNEQFF. The rearrangement joins TRBV5-1 to TRBJ2-1; D ambiguous. Germline values: CDR1 SGHRS, CDR2 YFSETQ. V lost 0 bases and J lost 1, with 11 bases in between. The CDR3 runs to 16 residues.

The chain employs TRBV6-1 and TRBJ2-7; D is ambiguous. Germline values: CDR1 MNHNS, CDR2 SASEGT. V lost 5 bases and J lost 3, with 11 bases in between. This CDR3 has 13 amino acids. CDR3 sequence reads: CASSLARSYEQYF. CDR3 coding DNA: TGTGCCAGCAGTCTCGCCAGAAGCTACGAGCAGTACTTC.

The chain carries TRBV29-1 and TRBJ1-1, with D unclear. Germline assignment: CDR1 SQVTM and CDR2 ANQGSEA. The length of the CDR3 is 14 residues. V lost 3 bases to trimming and J lost 0 bases, with 11 bases between them. CDR3 residues: CSVDQASLNTEAFF. CDR3 nucleotides: TGCAGCGTTGACCAGGCAAGTTTGAACACTGAAGCTTTCTTT.

The rearrangement joins TRBV7-9 to TRBJ1-2, with TRBD1 matching 10 bases. CDR3 length: 12 amino acids. Trimming cost V 3 bases and J 8 bases; bases outside gene matches: 0. CDR1 and CDR2 from the germline V gene are SEHNR and FQNEAQ (reference sequence). In DNA, the CDR3 is TGTGCCAGCAGCTTGACAGGGGGCGGCTACACCTTC. Amino acid sequence: CASSLTGGGYTF.

The CDR3 coding sequence is TGTGCCAGCAGTTTTGAAGTGCTAAGGAGCTACAATGAGCAGTTCTTC. Protein product: CASSFEVLRSYNEQFF. J is TRBJ2-1 and V is TRBV28; no firm D call. V was trimmed by 3 bases and J by 3 bases, leaving 15 bases between them. This CDR3 comprises 16 residues. Germline V CDR1 and CDR2: MDHEN, SYDVKM.

This rearrangement joins TRBV7-9 to TRBJ2-7, with D perhaps TRBD2 (5 bases). The ends were cut back, 5 bases at V and 7 bases at J, with 6 bases in the middle. The CDR3 covers 10 residues. The germline V gene has CDR1 SEHNR and CDR2 FQNEAQ (reference sequence). CDR3 DNA sequence: TGTGCCAGCAGCGGAGGTGAGCAGTACTTC. The encoded protein is CASSGGEQYF.